This T cell receptor (beta chain) derives from a study of T cell responses to AZD1222 COVID-19 vaccine. About this clone: The antigen remains undetermined.

TCRdb's table, derived via immunoSEQ multiplex PCR, lists solely in-frame clones and lacks some. The table shows about 100,000 clones, with about nine tenths occurring only once. CDR3 length: 14 amino acids. The V gene end was trimmed by 5 bases and the J gene end by 4 bases; junction bases not matched to a gene: 3. Germline V CDR1 and CDR2: LGHDT, YNNKEL (reference sequence). Study-wide results and limits: Reportedly, nearly half of unique spike TCRs recognized epitopes outside B.1.351/B.1.1.7 mutations. Recipients of two AZD1222 doses showed rising Spike-specific TCR breadth and depth. White British people made up most donors, females outnumbered males, and clonal diversity was possibly underestimated. Baseline serostatus was positive in only six AZD1222 recipients.

The sequences come from peripheral blood, collected on day 0 of AZD1222 vaccination. This receptor was obtained from an adult in good health. This rearrangement joins TRBV3-1 (or the pseudogene TRBV3-2) to TRBJ2-2, with 8 bases aligning to TRBD1. The CDR3 sequence: CASSDRGGTGELFF. CDR3 sequence (DNA): TGTGCCAGCAGCGACAGGGGCGGCACCGGGGAGCTGTTTTTT.